This T cell receptor beta chain was profiled in a study of PD-1 blockade in classical Hodgkin lymphoma. Study findings and constraints: Sources of repertoire differences remain undefined, possibly disease activity or prior therapy.

In the case of this clone: No antigen is known for it.

In germline, CDR1 is SGHDT, CDR2 YYEEEE. Trimming pared 2 bases from V and 6 bases from J, leaving 11 bases between. The CDR3 spans 14 residues. Clones were read by immunoSEQ multiplex PCR, and TCRdb kept only the in-frame ones, dropping some. The sample lists approximately 13,000 clones; more than 75% were seen once. Relapses following autologous stem cell transplantation were seen in all patients, with brentuximab vedotin exposure varying. The sequence derives from a human donor with classical Hodgkin lymphoma. The chain carries TRBV5-6 and TRBJ1-4; D gene ambiguous. The material was peripheral blood mononuclear cells (PBMCs), obtained at baseline. This chain's CDR3 is CASSLATRDEKLFF. CDR3 nucleotide sequence: TGTGCCAGCAGCTTAGCGACACGGGATGAAAAACTGTTTTTT. Variable domain in full (rest from reference TRBV5-6 and TRBJ1-4): DAGVTQSPTHLIKTRGQQVTLRCSPKSGHDTVSWYQQALGQGPQFIFQYYEEEERQRGNFPDRFSGHQFPNYSSELNVNALLLGDSALYLCASSLATRDEKLFFGSGTQLSVL.